The 24 T cell receptor beta chains listed next were all sequenced from one sample in a study of blood T cell repertoires in COVID-19. Using immunoSEQ multiplex PCR, the repertoire was profiled, and TCRdb retains in-frame clones only, with some absent. Here the sample spans 190,000 or so clones, more than 75% being singletons. The sequenced material came from peripheral blood. These receptors all come from a man aged 35 to 55 with active or convalescent COVID-19.

The CDR3 nucleotides read TGCGCCAGCAGCCAAGATTTAGCGGGGGGTGGAGATACGCAGTATTTT. Its protein is CASSQDLAGGGDTQYF. The chain combines TRBV4-1 with TRBJ2-3; TRBD2 matches 10 bases. Germline CDR1 and CDR2: MGHRA and YSYEKL. With V trimmed by 0 bases and J by 5 bases, 5 bases remained unmatched. This CDR3 is 16 amino acids long.

V usage is TRBV18 and J usage is TRBJ1-4; TRBD1 agrees at 8 bases. The CDR3 consists of 15 residues. Germline CDR1 and CDR2: KGHSH and LQKENI. After removal of 0 bases from V and 8 bases from J, the junction contained 5 bases not matched to a gene. The CDR3 is CASSPPNAGGEKLFF. In nucleotides, the CDR3 is TGTGCCAGCTCACCACCAAACGCAGGGGGCGAAAAACTGTTTTTT.

The rearrangement links TRBV5-8 to TRBJ2-2, with 8 positions matching TRBD1. The V segment lost 5 bases and the J segment 5 bases; nucleotides outside the gene matches: 8. The length of the CDR3 is 15 residues. Germline-derived CDR1 and CDR2 are SGHTS and YDEGEE. The chain's CDR3 is CASRFGTGGTGELFF. CDR3 DNA sequence: TGTGCCAGCAGGTTCGGGACAGGAGGGACCGGGGAGCTGTTTTTT.

The chain couples TRBV28 to TRBJ1-2; tentatively, D is TRBD1 (6 bases). The CDR3 loop spans 14 amino acids. Germline lookup yields CDR1 MDHEN and CDR2 SYDVKM. V was cut by 2 bases and J by 7 bases, with 14 bases left in between. CDR3 bases: TGTGCCAGCAGTTTAGCGGGGGGCCCTAGTGGCTACACCTTC. Its translation: CASSLAGGPSGYTF.

The chain joins TRBV19 to TRBJ2-7; D unresolved. There are 13 residues in the CDR3. Germline V gene lookup returns CDR1 LNHDA and CDR2 SQIVND (reference sequence). The V and J ends lost 4 bases and 3 bases respectively, with 10 bases between them. The DNA for the CDR3 is TGTGCCAGTAGTACCGACTTTGACTACGAGCAGTACTTC. Its translation is CASSTDFDYEQYF.

The chain is built from TRBV9 and TRBJ2-1; 11 nucleotides match TRBD1. V gave up 10 bases and J gave up 9 bases; unmatched junction bases: 6. This CDR3 has 12 residues. CDR1 is SGDLS and CDR2 is YYNGEE in the germline V gene. The CDR3 bases are TGTGCCGGAGGACAGGGGGCGGGTGAGCAGTTCTTC. Translating it yields CAGGQGAGEQFF.

This chain uses TRBV30 with TRBJ2-2, with 8 bases identical to TRBD1. With V trimmed by 4 bases and J by 2 bases, 12 bases remained unmatched. Germline loops: CDR1 GTSNPN, CDR2 SVGIG (reference sequence). The length of the CDR3 is 17 residues. CDR3 in DNA: TGTGCCTGGATCCACCACGGGGACAGGCCAAACACCGGGGAGCTGTTTTTT. Translation: CAWIHHGDRPNTGELFF.

This clone was picked up one time. The chain is built from TRBV27 and TRBJ1-1; TRBD1 agrees at 7 bases. The CDR3 is 13 residues long. With V trimmed by 7 bases and J by 1 base, 3 bases remained unmatched. In germline, CDR1 is MNHEY, CDR2 SMNVEV (reference sequence). CDR3 protein: CASKGAGNTEAFF. CDR3 DNA sequence: TGTGCCAGCAAGGGGGCGGGGAACACTGAAGCTTTCTTT.

J is TRBJ2-2 and V is TRBV5-6; possible D gene TRBD1, 5 bases. Germline CDR1 and CDR2: SGHDT and YYEEEE. The length of the CDR3 is 15 residues. Trimming left V 6 bases short and J 6 bases short, with 18 bases between. This CDR3 reads CASTSQAEQAGELFF. The CDR3 bases are TGTGCCAGCACCTCACAGGCCGAGCAGGCCGGGGAGCTGTTTTTT.

The gene calls are TRBV4-3 and TRBJ2-7; no firm D call. This CDR3 has 15 amino acids. Trimming left V 0 bases short and J 0 bases short, with 9 bases between. Germline-derived CDR1 and CDR2 are LGHNA and YSLEER. DNA for the CDR3: TGCGCCAGCAGCCAAGATCCACAGAGCTCCTACGAGCAGTACTTC. The encoded protein is CASSQDPQSSYEQYF.

The chain joins TRBV19 to TRBJ2-1, with a tentative D call TRBD1 (5 bases). Germline lookup yields CDR1 LNHDA and CDR2 SQIVND (reference sequence). V was trimmed by 8 bases and J by 0 bases, leaving 5 bases between them. There are 12 residues in the CDR3. CDR3 nucleotides: TGTGCCAGTCAGGGCTCCTACAATGAGCAGTTCTTC. Its translation is CASQGSYNEQFF.

The CDR3 DNA sequence: TGTGCCAGCAGTTTAATACGGGGGTCGGGCGGAAACACCATATATTTT. Residues: CASSLIRGSGGNTIYF. V and J are TRBV28 and TRBJ1-3, with D possibly matching TRBD1 (5 bases). Germline values: CDR1 MDHEN, CDR2 SYDVKM. The ends were cut back, 2 bases at V and 4 bases at J, with 15 bases in the middle. The CDR3 has 16 residues. The full variable domain, in which reference TRBV28 and TRBJ1-3 provide the parts outside the CDR3, is DVKVTQSSRYLVKRTGEKVFLECVQDMDHENMFWYRQDPGLGLRLIYFSYDVKMKEKGDIPEGYSVSREKKERFSLILESASTNQTSMYLCASSLIRGSGGNTIYFGEGSWLTVV.

V usage is TRBV2 and J usage is TRBJ1-4; D gene ambiguous. Trimming cost V 3 bases and J 1 base, with 18 bases left between them. The CDR3 is 18 residues long. Germline CDR1 is SNHLY and CDR2 is FYNNEI. For the CDR3, the DNA is TGTGCCAGCAGTGACCAAGGGAGTGGGTTAGGAACTAATGAAAAACTGTTTTTT. This encodes CASSDQGSGLGTNEKLFF. The full variable domain, in which reference TRBV2 and TRBJ1-4 provide the parts outside the CDR3, is EPEVTQTPSHQVTQMGQEVILRCVPISNHLYFYWYRQILGQKVEFLVSFYNNEISEKSEIFDDQFSVERPDGSNFTLKIRSTKLEDSAMYFCASSDQGSGLGTNEKLFFGSGTQLSVL.

Only a few counts were recorded for this clone. V usage is TRBV27 and J usage is TRBJ2-5; tentatively, D is TRBD1 (8 bases). Per germline, CDR1 MNHEY and CDR2 SMNVEV (reference sequence). The CDR3 sequence is 14 residues long. V was shortened by 3 bases and J by 7 bases, with 15 bases between the two germline ends. CDR3 sequence: CASSFGQGLWTQYF. CDR3 coding DNA: TGTGCCAGCAGTTTCGGACAGGGACTATGGACCCAGTACTTC.

The chain is built from TRBV7-3 and TRBJ2-5; 7 bases align to TRBD1. The CDR3 extends over 16 amino acids. V was clipped by 4 bases and J by 6 bases; unmatched bases: 14. From germline, CDR1 is SGHTA and CDR2 FQGTGA. The CDR3 here is CASSSVLDRAGQTQYF. In nucleotides, the CDR3 is TGTGCCAGCAGCTCTGTACTCGACAGGGCGGGTCAGACCCAGTACTTC.

The CDR3 region is CASSLVISGNTIYF. As DNA, the CDR3 is TGTGCCAGCAGCTTAGTTATCTCTGGAAACACCATATATTTT. The chain recombines TRBV7-9 with TRBJ1-3; D is undetermined. This CDR3 contains 14 residues. CDR1 is SEHNR and CDR2 is FQNEAQ in the germline V gene (reference sequence). V gave up 1 base and J gave up 0 bases, with 4 bases separating them.

The chain links TRBV5-1 to TRBJ2-7; D is possibly TRBD2 (6 bases). The V and J ends lost 3 bases and 4 bases respectively, with 14 bases between them. Looked up from germline, CDR1 is SGHRS and CDR2 is YFSETQ. The CDR3 is made up of 14 amino acids. The CDR3 loop reads CASSSGLLGYEQYF. The CDR3, as DNA: TGCGCCAGCAGCTCGGGACTTCTTGGATACGAGCAGTACTTC.

This clone was observed a few times. The chain is built from TRBV7-9 and TRBJ2-1; 9 nucleotides match TRBD2. V shed 6 bases, J shed 5 bases, and the junction held 11 bases outside the gene matches. The germline V gene has CDR1 SEHNR and CDR2 FQNEAQ (reference sequence). The CDR3 contains 16 residues. For the CDR3, the DNA is TGTGCCAGCAGGAGTCCTGACAGCGGGGGGAACAATGAGCAGTTCTTC. This translates into CASRSPDSGGNNEQFF.

The chain carries TRBV5-1 and TRBJ2-7; D gene unclear. The CDR3 runs 16 residues. Trimming removed 0 bases from V and 2 bases from J, with 15 bases in between. The germline V gene has CDR1 SGHRS and CDR2 YFSETQ. The DNA for the CDR3 is TGCGCCAGCAGCTTGGGAGGTTTACCCCTTGCCTACGAGCAGTACTTC. Translated, it gives CASSLGGLPLAYEQYF.

The rearrangement uses TRBV6-5 and TRBJ1-2, with unresolved D. Germline V gene sequence: CDR1 MNHEY, CDR2 SVGAGI. V was clipped by 2 bases and J by 6 bases, with 16 bases between them. The CDR3 runs to 15 residues. The CDR3 coding sequence is TGTGCCAGCAGTTACGGTAAAGGGAGGGATGATGGCTACACCTTC. Translation: CASSYGKGRDDGYTF.

The V call is TRBV4-1, the J call TRBJ1-2; tentatively, D is TRBD1 (5 bases). This CDR3 has 15 residues. Trimming shortened V by 1 base and J by 2 bases, and 11 bases separated the two germline ends. The germline V gene has CDR1 MGHRA and CDR2 YSYEKL. In DNA form, the CDR3 reads TGCGCCAGCAGCCAAGTTCTTTCAGGGAACTATGGCTACACCTTC. Translation gives CASSQVLSGNYGYTF.

This chain connects TRBV27 to TRBJ1-6; D remains ambiguous. CDR3 length equals 12 residues. V was clipped by 4 bases and J by 13 bases, with 11 bases between them. The germline CDR1 and CDR2 sequences are MNHEY and SMNVEV (reference sequence). CDR3 sequence: CASSSGPLPLHF. DNA for the CDR3: TGTGCCAGCAGTTCGGGTCCGTTGCCCCTCCACTTT.

The V call is TRBV5-1, the J call TRBJ1-2, with TRBD1 as a possible D gene (5 bases). In germline, CDR1 is SGHRS, CDR2 YFSETQ. Trimming took off 0 bases at V and 5 bases at J, with 11 bases between the two ends. This CDR3 is 14 amino acids long. The CDR3 DNA sequence: TGCGCCAGCAGCTTGGCCGGACAAATTTATGGCTACACCTTC. It yields the protein CASSLAGQIYGYTF.

This clone was seen only a few times. The rearrangement links TRBV3-1 (or the pseudogene TRBV3-2) to TRBJ1-4; 10 positions match TRBD1. Losses at the gene ends were 1 base for V and 7 bases for J; bases not matched to a gene: 9. This CDR3 comprises 17 residues. Germline CDR1 is LGHDT and CDR2 is YNNKEL (reference sequence). CDR3 coding DNA: TGTGCCAGCAGCCAAGTGTTTTTCGGGACAGGGGTTGAAAAACTGTTTTTT. Amino acids: CASSQVFFGTGVEKLFF.